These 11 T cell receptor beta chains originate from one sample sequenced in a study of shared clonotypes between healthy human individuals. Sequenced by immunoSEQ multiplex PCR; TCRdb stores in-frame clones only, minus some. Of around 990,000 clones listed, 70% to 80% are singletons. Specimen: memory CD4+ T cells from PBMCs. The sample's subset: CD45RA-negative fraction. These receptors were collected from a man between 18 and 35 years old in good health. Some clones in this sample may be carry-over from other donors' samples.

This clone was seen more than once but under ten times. CDR3: CASSPTGWGTLQETQYF. CDR3 bases: TGTGCCAGCAGCCCCACGGGGTGGGGCACCCTTCAAGAGACCCAGTACTTC. The V call is TRBV7-9, the J call TRBJ2-5; D may be TRBD1 or TRBD2 (5 bases each). The CDR3 length is 17 residues. Trimming left V 5 bases short and J 2 bases short, with 21 bases between. CDR1 and CDR2 (germline): SEHNR, FQNEAQ (reference sequence).

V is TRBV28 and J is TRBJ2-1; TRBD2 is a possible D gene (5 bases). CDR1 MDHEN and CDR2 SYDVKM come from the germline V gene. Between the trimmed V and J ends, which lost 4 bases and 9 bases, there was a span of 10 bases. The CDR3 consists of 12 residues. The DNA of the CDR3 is TGTGCCAGCAGTTCCCGGGATGTTGAGCAGTTCTTC. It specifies CASSSRDVEQFF. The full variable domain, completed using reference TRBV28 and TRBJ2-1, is DVKVTQSSRYLVKRTGEKVFLECVQDMDHENMFWYRQDPGLGLRLIYFSYDVKMKEKGDIPEGYSVSREKKERFSLILESASTNQTSMYLCASSSRDVEQFFGPGTRLTVL.

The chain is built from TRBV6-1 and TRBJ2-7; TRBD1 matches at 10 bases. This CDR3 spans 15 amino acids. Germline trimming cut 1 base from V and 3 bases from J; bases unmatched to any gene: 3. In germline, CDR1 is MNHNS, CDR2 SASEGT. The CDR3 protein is CASSEGGTGVYEQYF. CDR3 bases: TGTGCCAGCAGTGAAGGCGGGACAGGGGTCTACGAGCAGTACTTC.

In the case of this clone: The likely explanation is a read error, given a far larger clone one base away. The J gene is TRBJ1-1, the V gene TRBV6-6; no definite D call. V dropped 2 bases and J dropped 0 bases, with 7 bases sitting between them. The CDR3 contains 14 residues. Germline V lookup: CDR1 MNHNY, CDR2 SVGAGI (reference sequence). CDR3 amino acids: CASSYGQMNTEAFF. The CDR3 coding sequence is TGTGCCAGCAGTTACGGGCAGATGAACACTGAAGCTTTCTTT.

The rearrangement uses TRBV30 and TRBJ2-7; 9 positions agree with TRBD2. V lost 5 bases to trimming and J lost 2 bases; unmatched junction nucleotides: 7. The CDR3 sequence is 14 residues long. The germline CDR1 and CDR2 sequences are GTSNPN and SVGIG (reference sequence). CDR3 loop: CAWRKAGGPYEQYF. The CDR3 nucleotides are TGTGCCTGGCGAAAAGCGGGAGGCCCCTACGAGCAGTACTTC.

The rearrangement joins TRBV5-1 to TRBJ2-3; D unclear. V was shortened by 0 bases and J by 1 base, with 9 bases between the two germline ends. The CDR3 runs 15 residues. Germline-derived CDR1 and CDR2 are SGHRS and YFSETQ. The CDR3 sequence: CASSLGQVGTDTQYF. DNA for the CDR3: TGCGCCAGCAGCTTGGGCCAGGTTGGCACAGATACGCAGTATTTT.

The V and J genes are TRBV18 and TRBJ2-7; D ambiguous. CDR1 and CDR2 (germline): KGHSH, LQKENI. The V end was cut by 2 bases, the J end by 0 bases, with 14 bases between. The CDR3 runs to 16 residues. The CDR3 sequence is CASSPNLAYSSYEQYF. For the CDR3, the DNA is TGTGCCAGCTCACCAAATCTGGCGTATAGCTCCTACGAGCAGTACTTC. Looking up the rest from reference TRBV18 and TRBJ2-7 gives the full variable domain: NAGVMQNPRHLVRRRGQEARLRCSPMKGHSHVYWYRQLPEEGLKFMVYLQKENIIDESGMPKERFSAEFPKEGPSILRIQQVVRGDSAAYFCASSPNLAYSSYEQYFGPGTRLTVT.

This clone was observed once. The CDR3 coding sequence is TGTGCCAGCTCACCACAGACCATGAACACTGAAGCTTTCTTT. This gives the protein CASSPQTMNTEAFF. This chain joins TRBV18 and TRBJ1-1; no firm D call. The CDR3 runs 14 residues. Germline V gives CDR1 KGHSH, CDR2 LQKENI. The V end was cut by 1 base, the J end by 0 bases, with 6 bases between.

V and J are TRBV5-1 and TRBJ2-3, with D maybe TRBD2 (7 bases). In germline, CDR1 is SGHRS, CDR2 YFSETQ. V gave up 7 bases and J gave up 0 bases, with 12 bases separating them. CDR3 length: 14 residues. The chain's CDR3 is CASWGGFSTDTQYF. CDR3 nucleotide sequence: TGCGCCAGCTGGGGGGGCTTTAGCACAGATACGCAGTATTTT.

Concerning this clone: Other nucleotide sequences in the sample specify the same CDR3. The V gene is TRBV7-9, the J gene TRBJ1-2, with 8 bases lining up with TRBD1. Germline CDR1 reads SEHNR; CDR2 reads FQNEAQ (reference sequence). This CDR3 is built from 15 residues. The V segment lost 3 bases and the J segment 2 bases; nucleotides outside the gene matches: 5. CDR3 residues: CASSFGQGPNYGYTF. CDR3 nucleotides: TGTGCCAGCAGCTTTGGACAGGGTCCCAACTATGGCTACACCTTC.

CDR3: CASSFLPSGRGGEQFF. The CDR3 DNA sequence: TGCGCCAGCAGCTTCTTACCTAGCGGGAGGGGCGGTGAGCAGTTCTTC. The chain employs TRBV5-1 and TRBJ2-1; 12 bases map to TRBD2. The germline V gene has CDR1 SGHRS and CDR2 YFSETQ. V lost 2 bases and J lost 9; bases outside the gene matches: 9. There are 16 residues in the CDR3. The full variable domain, rest sourced from reference TRBV5-1 and TRBJ2-1, is KAGVTQTPRYLIKTRGQQVTLSCSPISGHRSVSWYQQTPGQGLQFLFEYFSETQRNKGNFPGRFSGRQFSNSRSEMNVSTLELGDSALYLCASSFLPSGRGGEQFFGPGTRLTVL.